Below, 20 T cell receptor beta chains from the same sample are listed, as sequenced in a study of control samples from healthy donors and cancer patients. Data came from immunoSEQ multiplex PCR; TCRdb stores just in-frame clones and leaves some out. The sample carries about 170,000 clones, 91% recorded once. The sample consisted of blood. These receptors came from a woman aged 25 to 39 in good health.

This chain joins TRBV25-1 and TRBJ1-1; 9 bases map to TRBD1. Trimming cost V 5 bases and J 1 base; bases outside gene matches: 5. Germline values: CDR1 MGHDK, CDR2 SYGVNS. The CDR3 is 15 residues long. CDR3 DNA: TGTGCCAGCAGTATCCGGACAGGGGCGAACACTGAAGCTTTCTTT. Its protein is CASSIRTGANTEAFF.

The chain joins TRBV3-1 (or the pseudogene TRBV3-2) to TRBJ1-2; D unresolved. The CDR3 is 14 residues long. The germline V gene encodes CDR1 LGHDT and CDR2 YNNKEL (reference sequence). The V end was cut by 1 base, the J end by 4 bases, with 10 bases between. CDR3 sequence (DNA): TGTGCCAGCAGCCAAGGCACGGGCAGCTATGGCTACACCTTC. It specifies CASSQGTGSYGYTF.

This chain connects TRBV2 to TRBJ2-5, with 10 nucleotides matching TRBD1. The V and J ends lost 8 bases and 5 bases, in that order; junction bases with no gene match: 8. The CDR3 has 14 amino acids. Germline CDR1 reads SNHLY; CDR2 reads FYNNEI. CDR3: CASGRTGGFETQYF. The CDR3 coding sequence is TGTGCCAGCGGTCGGACAGGGGGGTTTGAGACCCAGTACTTC.

This clone was observed once. The V call is TRBV4-3, the J call TRBJ2-3; 7 nucleotides agree with TRBD2. Per the germline V gene, CDR1 is LGHNA and CDR2 is YSLEER. Germline trimming cut 2 bases from V and 5 bases from J; bases unmatched to any gene: 4. The CDR3 runs 14 residues. CDR3 sequence reads: CASSQNIAGDTQYF. The DNA for the CDR3 is TGCGCCAGCAGCCAAAACATAGCGGGAGATACGCAGTATTTT.

This chain links TRBV15 with TRBJ2-2; D is unresolved. Looked up from germline, CDR1 is LNHNV and CDR2 is YYDKDF (reference sequence). Trimming left V 0 bases short and J 5 bases short, with 7 bases between. This CDR3 region has 14 residues. CDR3 protein: CATSRDPETGELFF. CDR3 in DNA: TGTGCCACCAGCAGAGATCCGGAGACCGGGGAGCTGTTTTTT.

Details on this clone: Other DNA variants within this sample encode the same CDR3. CDR3 loop: CASSYSDRARGYTF. CDR3 nucleotide sequence: TGTGCCAGCAGTTACTCTGACAGGGCGAGGGGCTACACCTTC. This rearrangement joins TRBV6-5 to TRBJ1-2; 7 positions agree with TRBD1. The CDR3 loop spans 14 amino acids. Unmatched junction bases numbered 6, after V lost 0 bases and J lost 8 bases. The germline V gene has CDR1 MNHEY and CDR2 SVGAGI.

The chain couples TRBV2 to TRBJ1-1; D remains unclear. The germline CDR1 and CDR2 sequences are SNHLY and FYNNEI. The V end was cut by 2 bases, the J end by 8 bases, with 15 bases between. The CDR3 extends over 14 amino acids. As DNA, the CDR3 is TGTGCCAGCAGTGAAACGTGGGCGAGTAACGAAGCTTTCTTT. Protein product: CASSETWASNEAFF. The variable domain in full, with the rest retrieved from reference TRBV2 and TRBJ1-1, is EPEVTQTPSHQVTQMGQEVILRCVPISNHLYFYWYRQILGQKVEFLVSFYNNEISEKSEIFDDQFSVERPDGSNFTLKIRSTKLEDSAMYFCASSETWASNEAFFGQGTRLTVV.

This chain links TRBV14 with TRBJ2-1; D possibly corresponds to TRBD1 (6 bases). The germline V and J ends were trimmed by 4 bases and 8 bases, with 15 bases remaining between them. This CDR3 contains 14 residues. The germline V gene has CDR1 SGHDN and CDR2 FVKESK. DNA for the CDR3: TGTGCCAGCAGCCCACAGGGCTGGGGGCATGAGCAGTTCTTC. It encodes CASSPQGWGHEQFF.

This rearrangement joins TRBV6-5 to TRBJ2-1; 7 bases agree with TRBD1. Germline V lookup: CDR1 MNHEY, CDR2 SVGAGI. After removal of 4 bases from V and 0 bases from J, the junction contained 3 bases not matched to a gene. This CDR3 has 15 amino acids. CDR3 nucleotides: TGTGCCAGCAGTTTTGACAGGGCCTCCTACAATGAGCAGTTCTTC. Protein sequence: CASSFDRASYNEQFF.

The chain carries TRBV11-3 and TRBJ2-7; 9 nucleotides agree with TRBD1. Germline CDR1 and CDR2: SGHNT and YENEEA. The CDR3 contains 14 residues. With V trimmed by 8 bases and J by 0 bases, 5 bases remained unmatched. CDR3 amino acids: CASRRQGGSYEQYF. In nucleotides, the CDR3 is TGTGCCAGCCGTCGACAGGGGGGCTCCTACGAGCAGTACTTC.

The CDR3 DNA reads as TGTGCCAGCAGCGACGCAGATACGCAGTATTTT. This sequence encodes CASSDADTQYF. The V and J genes are TRBV7-9 and TRBJ2-3; D is unresolved. CDR3 size: 11 residues. Trimming left V 5 bases short and J 4 bases short, with 4 bases between. Germline assignment: CDR1 SEHNR and CDR2 FQNEAQ (reference sequence).

The J gene is TRBJ1-5, the V gene TRBV6-6; D gene unclear. V gave up 4 bases and J gave up 0 bases, with 10 bases separating them. The CDR3 has 15 residues. CDR1 and CDR2 from the germline V gene are MNHNY and SVGAGI (reference sequence). CDR3 bases: TGTGCCAGCAGTTTGGCGGATTATAGCAATCAGCCCCAGCATTTT. It is translated as CASSLADYSNQPQHF.

The rearrangement joins TRBV7-9 to TRBJ2-3, with 10 positions matching TRBD2. This CDR3 region has 15 residues. Looked up from germline, CDR1 is SEHNR and CDR2 is FQNEAQ (reference sequence). The V segment lost 5 bases and the J segment 0 bases; nucleotides outside the gene matches: 2. CDR3 protein: CASSALAGSTDTQYF. CDR3 sequence (DNA): TGTGCCAGCAGCGCACTAGCGGGAAGCACAGATACGCAGTATTTT. The complete variable domain, with remaining parts taken from reference TRBV7-9 and TRBJ2-3, reads DTGVSQNPRHKITKRGQNVTFRCDPISEHNRLYWYRQTLGQGPEFLTYFQNEAQLEKSRLLSDRFSAERPKGSFSTLEIQRTEQGDSAMYLCASSALAGSTDTQYFGPGTRLTVL.

V is TRBV19 and J is TRBJ2-7; 8 bases align to TRBD1. With 8 bases clipped from V and 6 bases from J, the junction kept 9 bases outside the gene matches. This CDR3 comprises 13 residues. CDR1 is LNHDA, CDR2 SQIVND, per germline (reference sequence). The CDR3 DNA reads TGTGCCAGTCCACCGACAGGGGCGGGCGAGCAGTACTTC. Residues: CASPPTGAGEQYF. Looking up the rest from reference TRBV19 and TRBJ2-7 gives the full variable domain: DGGITQSPKYLFRKEGQNVTLSCEQNLNHDAMYWYRQDPGQGLRLIYYSQIVNDFQKGDIAEGYSVSREKKESFPLTVTSAQKNPTAFYLCASPPTGAGEQYFGPGTRLTVT.

This chain links TRBV27 with TRBJ2-7, with 9 bases lining up with TRBD1. Germline loops: CDR1 MNHEY, CDR2 SMNVEV (reference sequence). V lost 5 bases and J lost 7; bases outside the gene matches: 15. The CDR3 consists of 16 residues. The CDR3 DNA follows: TGTGCCAGCAGTACCTCTCCGGGACAGGGTTTATGGGAGCAGTACTTC. Protein sequence: CASSTSPGQGLWEQYF.

The rearrangement uses TRBV7-2 and TRBJ2-5; TRBD2 matches at 11 bases. Germline trimming cut 5 bases from V and 5 bases from J; bases unmatched to any gene: 4. This CDR3 is 14 amino acids long. The V gene's germline CDR1 is SGHTA and CDR2 FQGNSA. CDR3 loop: CASSRSGRAETQYF. The CDR3 DNA reads TGTGCCAGCAGCCGTAGCGGGAGGGCCGAGACCCAGTACTTC.

The chain combines TRBV15 with TRBJ2-7; D is uncertain. V lost 3 bases and J lost 5, with 5 bases in between. CDR3 length: 11 amino acids. The V gene's germline CDR1 is LNHNV and CDR2 YYDKDF (reference sequence). The CDR3: CATSSYNEQYF. The CDR3 DNA reads TGTGCCACCAGCAGTTACAACGAGCAGTACTTC.

The J gene is TRBJ2-7, the V gene TRBV28; possibly TRBD2 for D (6 bases). Germline loops: CDR1 MDHEN, CDR2 SYDVKM. This CDR3 comprises 13 residues. Trimming removed 1 base at V and 5 bases at J, with 9 bases between. The CDR3 sequence: CASSLLGGDEQYF. The CDR3, as DNA: TGTGCCAGCAGTTTATTGGGAGGCGACGAGCAGTACTTC.

This clone is a singleton in its sample. The CDR3 spells CASSPHSGGALEQFF. For the CDR3, the DNA is TGCGCCAGCAGCCCACATAGCGGGGGGGCCCTTGAGCAGTTCTTC. The rearrangement joins TRBV5-1 to TRBJ2-1, with TRBD2 matching over 11 bases. The CDR3 has 15 residues. CDR1 is SGHRS and CDR2 is YFSETQ in the germline V gene. With 4 bases clipped from V and 9 bases from J, the junction kept 9 bases outside the gene matches.

This clone was seen only once. V is TRBV9 and J is TRBJ2-7, with D unclear. CDR3 length: 16 residues. Trimming took off 2 bases at V and 0 bases at J, with 15 bases between the two ends. Germline V gene sequence: CDR1 SGDLS, CDR2 YYNGEE. The DNA of the CDR3 is TGTGCCAGCAGCGTCCGGCCAGACACGACCTCCTACGAGCAGTACTTC. This translates into CASSVRPDTTSYEQYF.